A few counts support the clone carrying this TCR beta chain. Its antigen is unknown. The authors sorted CD4+ naive, central memory, regulatory and stem cell-like memory cells via CD45RO/CCR7/CD25/CD127/CD95/CD27. Unmatched junction bases numbered 10, after V lost 5 bases and J lost 3 bases. From germline, CDR1 is SGDLS and CDR2 YYNGEE. The CDR3 loop spans 15 amino acids. The isolated RNA, all of it, was reverse transcribed, so expressed TCRB transcripts were what got sequenced. Repertoires were generated with immunoSEQ multiplex PCR, while TCRdb's copy carries only in-frame clones and drops some. The sample contains about 450,000 clones, around 10% of which appear only once. The data were taken from a study of beta chain features in type 1 diabetes. General study results and limits: Fewer junction insertions and more nucleotide deletions appeared in type 1 diabetes patients. The study found that naive, central memory and Treg TCRB repertoires appeared more similar in patients than in healthy donors. The cDNA sequencing approach could over-represent high-TCR-expressing cells.

This TCR derives from a woman younger than 35 in good health. The specimen was naive CD4+ T cells from blood. This chain connects TRBV9 to TRBJ1-2, with 7 bases lining up with TRBD1. CDR3 residues: CASSADRAGYYGYTF. CDR3 bases: TGTGCCAGCAGTGCCGACAGGGCTGGATACTATGGCTACACCTTC.